This TCR beta chain was captured in a study of identifying expanded T cells in peripheral blood (dated by TCRdb to 2018 to 2020). In terms of the full investigation: Technical replicates were generated by sequencing separate aliquots of the same genomic DNA pool, and four replicates were compared pairwise. General findings and caveats noted by the study authors: Both the number of clones called differentially abundant and the false-positive rate were significantly reduced by the beta-binomial model across all healthy-donor time intervals. The authors expected that biological variance in healthy repertoires might rise further over much longer intervals, such as months to years. Approximately 1.2 differentially abundant clones were flagged by the binomial model between technical replicates, whereas about 15 and 18 were flagged over approximately two weeks and four weeks, respectively. In all healthy donors, the variance in clone template counts between samples taken roughly 14 days apart rose significantly as total template count increased.

TCRbeta CDR3 regions were profiled by bias-controlled multiplex PCR amplification of genomic DNA with the immunoSEQ Assay. The published analysis was carried out like this. To quantify the absolute abundance of each unique TCRbeta CDR3 region, the sequences were collapsed and filtered. Two models were used to test differential abundance: a binomial model (Fisher-equivalent) and a beta-binomial model that adds time-dependent variance fitted from healthy donors. Clones with fewer than 5 combined templates were removed, and differential abundance was called for clones with a Benjamini-Hochberg FDR below 0.01. Beta-binomial variance was modeled as a function of total template count across the two samples using the form v = (b*log(k)+a)^2. TCRdb limited this immuneACCESS table to in-frame rearrangements with V and J called. A share of clones is missing; checked studies link under half to unresolved V genes, and the rest is unexplained. The DNA was the basis for D and trimming; V, J and clone size are from that table. The sample has some 120,000 clones on record, about 80% of them singletons. The ten largest clones capture 2.5% to 3.5% of the sample.

Note on this clone: No antigen is known for it. Base-call qualities are not available, and no considerably larger clone is one nucleotide away.

Sequences SGHDT (CDR1) and YYEEEE (CDR2) are obtained from the germline V gene. The cysteine opens and the phenylalanine closes a CDR3 of 17 amino acids. Just CDR3 DNA is preserved here, 51 bases in frame from base 1. From V the trimming removes 4 bases and from J it removes 4 bases, while the gene matches leave 11 bases of the junction unaccounted for. No immune events, such as infections, were documented for the healthy donors during the collection period. Healthy-donor blood repertoires served as a training cohort to calibrate time-dependent variance in a beta-binomial model of T-cell clone differential abundance. There were roughly 10 healthy donors in the training cohort, of whom 3 were female and 7 were male. An age range of about 25 to 64 years, with an average of 43 years, was recorded for the donors. Whole blood from each healthy donor was obtained from a commercial supplier and was collected at three time points two to three weeks apart. For immunosequencing, genomic DNA was extracted from unsorted whole blood.

The chain is assembled from TRBV5-6 and TRBJ2-1; 10 middle bases align to TRBD1. Sequenced material: blood. This TCR came from a person aged 18-69 years in good health. This receptor has the CDR3 CASSPETGGSSYNEQFF. The DNA reads as follows: TGTGCCAGCAGCCCGGAGACAGGGGGCTCATCTTACAATGAGCAGTTCTTC. Beyond the CDR3, the reference TRBV5-6 and TRBJ2-1 genes provide the residues; the full variable domain reads: DAGVTQSPTHLIKTRGQQVTLRCSPKSGHDTVSWYQQALGQGPQFIFQYYEEEERQRGNFPDRFSGHQFPNYSSELNVNALLLGDSALYLCASSPETGGSSYNEQFFGPGTRLTVL.